Following are 9 T cell receptor beta chains from one sample sequenced in a study of cytomegalovirus exposure and HLA in healthy donors. PCR employed 60 Vbeta and 13 Jbeta primers. TCRdb's copy holds only in-frame clones and misses some; the assay was immunoSEQ multiplex PCR. Altogether roughly 160,000 clones are present, under 85% being singletons, with the ten largest covering around 5%. Material for sequencing was PBMCs. Receptors originate from a woman between 18 and 29 years old in good health and CMV-seropositive.

This clone was seen only a few times. The chain uses TRBV7-2 and TRBJ2-7; TRBD2 matches at 8 bases. The CDR3 length is 15 residues. Germline loops: CDR1 SGHTA, CDR2 FQGNSA. V lost 5 bases, J lost 0 bases, and 6 bases stayed unmatched. The CDR3: CASSVERGISYEQYF. The DNA for the CDR3 is TGTGCCAGCAGCGTAGAGCGGGGGATCTCCTACGAGCAGTACTTC.

J is TRBJ2-7 and V is TRBV7-9; no firm D call. Germline V gene lookup returns CDR1 SEHNR and CDR2 FQNEAQ (reference sequence). Trimming removed 1 base at V and 2 bases at J, with 12 bases between. This CDR3 region has 15 residues. CDR3 residues: CASSLGRQATYEQYF. As DNA, the CDR3 is TGTGCCAGCAGCTTAGGCCGTCAGGCCACCTACGAGCAGTACTTC.

This clone is a singleton in its sample. The chain has TRBV7-2 and TRBJ1-1; no clear D gene. Trimming shortened V by 3 bases and J by 8 bases, and 10 bases separated the two germline ends. Germline V gene sequence: CDR1 SGHTA, CDR2 FQGNSA. The CDR3 spans 12 residues. The CDR3 reads CASSFSGVEAFF. The CDR3 DNA reads as TGTGCCAGCAGCTTCTCGGGAGTAGAAGCTTTCTTT.

This rearrangement joins TRBV7-9 to TRBJ1-1; TRBD1 might be the D (5 bases). The germline CDR1 and CDR2 sequences are SEHNR and FQNEAQ (reference sequence). The V and J ends lost 3 bases and 3 bases respectively, with 14 bases between them. CDR3 length equals 15 residues. CDR3 in amino acids: CASSLAVGVHTEAFF. CDR3 nucleotide sequence: TGTGCCAGCAGCTTGGCAGTAGGGGTGCACACTGAAGCTTTCTTT. Full variable domain (missing parts from reference TRBV7-9 and TRBJ1-1): DTGVSQNPRHKITKRGQNVTFRCDPISEHNRLYWYRQTLGQGPEFLTYFQNEAQLEKSRLLSDRFSAERPKGSFSTLEIQRTEQGDSAMYLCASSLAVGVHTEAFFGQGTRLTVV.

This clone has only one observation. The rearrangement joins TRBV28 to TRBJ2-7; 10 bases match TRBD2. The trim removed 3 bases at V and 4 bases at J, leaving 3 bases unmatched. The CDR3 has 14 residues. Germline loops: CDR1 MDHEN, CDR2 SYDVKM. CDR3 nucleotide sequence: TGTGCCAGCAGTTTGCTAGCGGGGGAATACGAGCAGTACTTC. It translates to CASSLLAGEYEQYF.

The rearrangement links TRBV28 to TRBJ1-3, with D possibly matching TRBD1 (5 bases). The CDR3 has 17 residues. Trimming removed 5 bases from V and 2 bases from J, with 19 bases in between. Germline loops: CDR1 MDHEN, CDR2 SYDVKM. The CDR3 reads CASSIYPGIFTGNTIYF. Here the CDR3 DNA reads TGTGCCAGCAGTATTTACCCAGGGATTTTTACTGGAAACACCATATATTTT.

This rearrangement joins TRBV6-4 to TRBJ2-3; D is possibly TRBD2 (5 bases). The germline V gene encodes CDR1 MRHNA and CDR2 SNTAGT. V lost 4 bases to trimming and J lost 6 bases, with 11 bases between them. This CDR3 contains 13 residues. Written as DNA, the CDR3 is TGTGCCAGCAGTGTTACTAGACTGGATACGCAGTATTTT. The encoded protein is CASSVTRLDTQYF.

The CDR3 spells CASREGSQNTEAFF. CDR3 coding DNA: TGTGCCTCCCGAGAGGGCAGCCAGAACACTGAAGCTTTCTTT. The V call is TRBV30, the J call TRBJ1-1; D unclear. Germline assignment: CDR1 GTSNPN and CDR2 SVGIG (reference sequence). Trimming shortened V by 7 bases and J by 1 base, and 16 bases separated the two germline ends. CDR3 size: 14 residues. Variable domain in full (rest from reference TRBV30 and TRBJ1-1): SQTIHQWPATLVQPVGSPLSLECTVEGTSNPNLYWYRQAAGRGLQLLFYSVGIGQISSEVPQNLSASRPQDRQFILSSKKLLLSDSGFYLCASREGSQNTEAFFGQGTRLTVV.

This chain links TRBV6-1 with TRBJ1-4; TRBD1 matches at 7 bases. Trimming cost V 4 bases and J 15 bases; bases outside gene matches: 11. The germline CDR1 and CDR2 sequences are MNHNS and SASEGT. The CDR3 is 13 residues long. This chain's CDR3 is CASSVGGTDLVFF. In DNA form, the CDR3 reads TGTGCCAGCAGTGTAGGGGGCACGGACTTAGTGTTTTTT.